Listed here are 26 T cell receptor beta chains from one sample, sequenced in a study of T cell clonality in common variable immunodeficiency. Sequencing was performed with immunoSEQ multiplex PCR; in TCRdb, only in-frame clones are kept and a portion is missing. This repertoire holds tens of thousands of clones, and none appear only once. Sequenced: peripheral blood mononuclear cells. These receptors all stem from a person aged 18-69 years in good health.

Many counts were recorded for this clone. The CDR3 end is not reached by the read, which stops 3 residues before it; the germline J gene fills it in. The chain employs TRBV4-2 and TRBJ2-7; tentatively, D is TRBD2 (5 bases). Trimming removed 6 bases at V and 0 bases at J, with 12 bases between. The CDR3 loop spans 14 amino acids. CDR1 is LGHNA and CDR2 is YNFKEQ in the germline V gene. CDR3 sequence: CASRGLTSSYEQYF. The covered CDR3 bases are TGTGCCAGCAGGGGCCTTACTAGCTCCTACGAG.

This clone was counted many times. This CDR3 is CSVAGASTDTQYF. The DNA read from the CDR3 is TGCAGCGTCGCGGGGGCTAGCACAGATACG. V is TRBV29-1 and J is TRBJ2-3; TRBD2 is a possible D gene (7 bases). The read falls 3 residues short of the CDR3 end, and the missing part is taken from the germline J gene. Trimming left V 6 bases short and J 0 bases short, with 10 bases between. Germline V lookup: CDR1 SQVTM, CDR2 ANQGSEA. CDR3 size: 13 residues.

This clone was seen many times. The read gets to within 3 residues of the CDR3 end, and the germline J gene fills in the rest. The gene calls are TRBV12-5 and TRBJ1-5; tentatively, D is TRBD1 (5 bases). CDR3 length: 13 amino acids. Trimming cost V 4 bases and J 7 bases, with 11 bases left between them. CDR1 is LGHNT and CDR2 is FRNRAP in the germline V gene. The chain's CDR3 is CASGSQVDQPQHF. The CDR3 DNA, read in part, is TGTGCTAGTGGTTCACAGGTGGACCAGCCC.

This clone was recorded many times. The read halts 3 residues ahead of the CDR3 end, with the missing end drawn from the germline J gene. V gene TRBV20-1 combines with J gene TRBJ2-5; 8 bases fit TRBD2. CDR3 length: 16 residues. Trimming took 0 bases from V and 1 from J; bases not matched to a gene: 7. Per the germline V gene, CDR1 is DFQATT and CDR2 is SNEGSKA (reference sequence). Here the CDR3 reads CSARDRLAGIQETQYF. The DNA read from the CDR3 is TGCAGTGCTAGAGATCGGCTAGCGGGTATCCAAGAGACC.

This clone was counted ten times or more. The CDR3 goes on 3 residues after the read ends, and that part is filled in from the germline J gene. The chain carries TRBV6-2 or TRBV6-3 and TRBJ2-1; 10 bases match TRBD2. The CDR3 has 15 residues. Germline V CDR1 and CDR2: MNHEY, SVGEGT. The V gene end was trimmed by 7 bases and the J gene end by 6 bases; junction bases not matched to a gene: 9. CDR3 sequence reads: CASITPASGSNEQFF. CDR3 bases read: TGTGCCAGCATTACGCCGGCTAGCGGGAGCAATGAG.

Many counts were recorded for this clone. The read falls 3 residues short of the CDR3 end, and the missing part is taken from the germline J gene. The rearrangement uses TRBV19 and TRBJ1-1, with D possibly TRBD1 on 5 matching bases. V was trimmed by 2 bases and J by 1 base, leaving 14 bases between them. The CDR3 is 16 residues long. Germline V gene lookup returns CDR1 LNHDA and CDR2 SQIVND (reference sequence). The CDR3 sequence: CASSIWGEIKNTEAFF. Incomplete CDR3 DNA: TGTGCCAGTAGTATATGGGGGGAGATCAAGAACACTGAA.

This clone has a count of ten or more. The read is 3 residues too short to cover the CDR3 end, so that end is filled in from the germline J gene. The chain combines TRBV6-2 or TRBV6-3 with TRBJ1-2; possibly TRBD1 for D (5 bases). The germline CDR1 and CDR2 sequences are MNHEY and SVGEGT. The V end was cut by 7 bases, the J end by 7 bases, with 22 bases between. The CDR3 runs to 15 residues. CDR3 DNA (partial): TGTGCCAGCACCACCAACCAGGGCCAATACTCTGGC. Encoded protein: CASTTNQGQYSG. The entire CDR3 reads CASTTNQGQYSGYTF.

Many counts were recorded for this clone. The missing CDR3 end, 3 residues past where the read stops, is filled in from the germline J gene. The chain is built from TRBV7-3 and TRBJ2-3, with 9 positions matching TRBD2. Germline values: CDR1 SGHTA, CDR2 FQGTGA. The CDR3 is 15 residues long. Germline trimming cut 3 bases from V and 5 bases from J; bases unmatched to any gene: 6. The CDR3 sequence: CASSFSSGTGDTQYF. The part of the CDR3 DNA that was read is TGTGCCAGCAGCTTTTCTAGCGGGACGGGAGATACG.

This clone was observed many times. The DNA ends 3 residues before the CDR3 does, and the rest of the CDR3 is filled in from the germline J gene. The genes are TRBV11-3 and TRBJ2-5; TRBD2 aligns across 8 bases. The CDR3 extends over 15 amino acids. CDR1 is SGHNT, CDR2 YENEEA, per germline. With V trimmed by 1 base and J by 5 bases, 6 bases remained unmatched. This chain's CDR3 is CASSLGLAGVETQYF. The CDR3 bases that were read are TGTGCCAGCAGCTTAGGGCTAGCGGGTGTGGAGACC.

This clone was recorded many times. The sequenced fragment ends 3 residues before the CDR3 boundary, so the rest is inferred from the germline J gene. The rearrangement uses TRBV6-2 or TRBV6-3 and TRBJ1-5; no reliable D call. CDR3 size: 16 residues. The V gene's germline CDR1 is MNHEY and CDR2 SVGEGT. Trimming shortened V by 5 bases and J by 0 bases, and 14 bases separated the two germline ends. CDR3 DNA (partial): TGTGCCAGCAGTCGCACCGGTCGTTATAGCAATCAGCCC. Amino acids: CASSRTGRYSNQP. The entire CDR3 protein reads CASSRTGRYSNQPQHF.

Ten or more counts support this clone. The read gets to within 3 residues of the CDR3 end, and the germline J gene fills in the rest. V is TRBV12-3 or TRBV12-4 and J is TRBJ1-5; TRBD1 matches 9 bases. V was pared by 6 bases and J by 2 bases, with 2 bases of the junction left unmatched. The CDR3 consists of 14 residues. The CDR3 DNA, read in part, is TGTGCCAGCAGACGGACAGGGGGCAATCAGCCC. It codes for CASRRTGGNQP. The complete CDR3 sequence is CASRRTGGNQPQHF.

The table lists this clone with many counts. From the germline J gene comes the end of the CDR3, since the read stops 3 residues before it. The chain uses TRBV28 and TRBJ1-4; D unresolved. The germline gives CDR1 MDHEN, CDR2 SYDVKM. Trimming took off 5 bases at V and 0 bases at J, with 4 bases between the two ends. The CDR3 is 13 amino acids. This chain's CDR3 is CASSEATNEKLFF. The sequenced part of the CDR3 DNA is TGTGCCAGCAGTGAGGCAACTAATGAAAAA.

This clone was seen ten or more times. The sequenced fragment ends 3 residues before the CDR3 boundary, so the rest is inferred from the germline J gene. The rearrangement uses TRBV5-6 and TRBJ1-1, with D maybe TRBD1 (6 bases). The germline V gene has CDR1 SGHDT and CDR2 YYEEEE. Trimming shortened V by 0 bases and J by 2 bases, and 11 bases separated the two germline ends. This CDR3 comprises 15 residues. Incomplete CDR3 DNA: TGTGCCAGCAGCTTGGAGGCAGGGGCAAACACTGAA. Residues: CASSLEAGANTE. The whole CDR3 protein reads CASSLEAGANTEAFF.

The sample holds many counts of this clone. The missing CDR3 end, 3 residues past where the read stops, is filled in from the germline J gene. This sequence joins TRBV5-1 and TRBJ2-2; the match to TRBD2 covers 12 bases. Per germline, CDR1 SGHRS and CDR2 YFSETQ. The CDR3 contains 17 residues. After removal of 4 bases from V and 4 bases from J, the junction contained 8 bases not matched to a gene. CDR3: CASSPEGLAGLTGELFF. Incomplete CDR3 DNA: TGCGCCAGCAGCCCCGAAGGACTAGCGGGACTCACCGGGGAG.

This clone was found many times. Read sequence stops 3 residues before the CDR3 end, and the germline J gene provides the missing end. V gene TRBV2 combines with J gene TRBJ2-1; D is possibly TRBD1 (6 bases). Germline assignment: CDR1 SNHLY and CDR2 FYNNEI. V was pared by 7 bases and J by 6 bases, with 19 bases between. This CDR3 is 15 amino acids long. CDR3 DNA, as far as it was read: TGTGCCAGCAAGCAGGGGTCGAGGGCCGGCAATGAG. Protein sequence: CASKQGSRAGNE. The entire CDR3 protein is CASKQGSRAGNEQFF.

Ten or more counts support this clone. The missing CDR3 end, 3 residues past where the read stops, is filled in from the germline J gene. The gene calls are TRBV7-9 and TRBJ2-1; 9 bases agree with TRBD2. The CDR3 runs 15 residues. Trimming at V came to 5 bases and at J to 9 bases, leaving 11 bases not matched to a gene. The germline V gene has CDR1 SEHNR and CDR2 FQNEAQ (reference sequence). The part of the CDR3 DNA that was read is TGTGCCAGCAGCCCCCTCCGGGGACTAGCAACTGAG. It encodes CASSPLRGLATE. The CDR3 in full is CASSPLRGLATEQFF.

This clone appeared many times. The CDR3 loop reads CASSPEGALQETQYF. The part of the CDR3 DNA that was read is TGTGCCAGCTCACCCGAGGGGGCTTTACAAGAGACC. The gene calls are TRBV18 and TRBJ2-5, with TRBD1 identical over 7 bases. The read falls 3 residues short of the CDR3 end, and the missing part is taken from the germline J gene. V gave up 3 bases and J gave up 2 bases; unmatched junction bases: 6. Germline V gives CDR1 KGHSH, CDR2 LQKENI. The CDR3 spans 15 residues.

This clone occurred many times. The CDR3 bases that were read are TGTGCCTGGAATCCAACAGGGCTCAATCAGCCC. Protein product: CAWNPTGLNQP. The full CDR3 reads CAWNPTGLNQPQHF. The J gene is TRBJ1-5, the V gene TRBV30; D might be TRBD1 (6 bases). Coverage ceases 3 residues before the CDR3 finishes, and the germline J gene fills in the end. The CDR3 totals 14 residues. Trimming took off 4 bases at V and 3 bases at J, with 13 bases between the two ends. In germline, CDR1 is GTSNPN, CDR2 SVGIG (reference sequence).

In its sample, this clone was seen many times. The read falls 3 residues short of the CDR3 end, and the missing part is taken from the germline J gene. This chain links TRBV30 with TRBJ1-1; 10 bases line up with TRBD1. Germline CDR1 GTSNPN, CDR2 SVGIG (reference sequence). V was pared by 3 bases and J by 5 bases, with 3 bases of the junction left unmatched. This CDR3 is 13 amino acids long. The CDR3 sequence is CAWSRTGGTEAFF. CDR3 bases read: TGTGCCTGGAGCAGGACAGGGGGGACTGAA.

This clone was seen ten or more times. The CDR3 is cut off 3 residues early in the read; its end comes from the germline J gene. The chain joins TRBV10-3 to TRBJ2-3; TRBD2 agrees at 8 bases. Germline V CDR1 and CDR2: ENHRY, SYGVKD. This CDR3 comprises 15 residues. With V trimmed by 4 bases and J by 2 bases, 5 bases remained unmatched. Partial CDR3 DNA: TGTGCCATCAGTGGAACTAGCGGAGCCACAGATACG. Its protein product is CAISGTSGATDT. From start to end, the CDR3 is CAISGTSGATDTQYF.

This clone was observed many times. The read falls 3 residues short of the CDR3 end, and the missing part is taken from the germline J gene. This chain links TRBV11-2 with TRBJ1-6; 7 bases line up with TRBD1. The germline gives CDR1 SGHAT, CDR2 FQNNGV. CDR3 size: 15 residues. V was clipped by 3 bases and J by 6 bases; unmatched bases: 5. The chain's CDR3 is CASSFEGTVNSPLHF. Partial CDR3 DNA: TGTGCCAGCAGCTTCGAGGGGACAGTTAATTCACCC.

This clone was recorded at least ten times. The read stops 3 residues short of the end of the CDR3; the missing end is completed from the germline J gene. The V gene is TRBV28, the J gene TRBJ2-3, with 10 bases matching TRBD2. CDR3 length: 19 amino acids. The junction had 15 bases not matched to a gene; V was cut back by 5 bases and J by 1 base. Germline CDR1 is MDHEN and CDR2 is SYDVKM. CDR3 loop: CASSTPASGSNSGTDTQYF. Incomplete CDR3 DNA: TGTGCCAGCAGTACCCCTGCTAGCGGGAGTAATTCCGGCACAGATACG.

On this clone: The CDR3 is cut off 3 residues early in the read; its end comes from the germline J gene. The V and J genes are TRBV19 and TRBJ1-1, with a tentative D call TRBD1 (5 bases). V gave up 8 bases and J gave up 4 bases, with 17 bases separating them. There are 14 residues in the CDR3. Germline V lookup: CDR1 LNHDA, CDR2 SQIVND (reference sequence). CDR3 DNA, as far as it was read: TGTGCCAGTTCGCGACAGCCCGTGGTCACTGAA. It codes for CASSRQPVVTE. The entire CDR3 is CASSRQPVVTEAFF.

This clone showed up many times. The CDR3 end falls 3 residues outside the read, so it is completed with the germline J gene. This chain uses TRBV4-1 with TRBJ2-2; TRBD1 aligns across 8 bases. The CDR3 is 16 amino acids. Germline V gives CDR1 MGHRA, CDR2 YSYEKL. Trimming removed 1 base from V and 5 bases from J; junction bases left unmatched: 6. CDR3 bases read: TGCGCCAGCAGCCAAGTCCAGGGGGCATGGACCGGGGAG. It yields the protein CASSQVQGAWTGE. The entire CDR3 sequence reads CASSQVQGAWTGELFF.

This clone was seen ten or more times. Read coverage stops 3 residues before the CDR3 terminus; the germline J gene supplies the remainder. This chain connects TRBV5-4 to TRBJ2-7, with 7 bases lining up with TRBD1. Germline loops: CDR1 SGHNT, CDR2 YYREEE (reference sequence). The length of the CDR3 is 14 residues. Trimming removed 3 bases from V and 3 bases from J; junction bases left unmatched: 6. The covered CDR3 bases are TGTGCCAGCAGCTGGGGCCAGGGGGTCTACGAG. It codes for CASSWGQGVYE. The entire CDR3 is CASSWGQGVYEQYF.

This clone occurred many times. The missing CDR3 end, 3 residues past where the read stops, is filled in from the germline J gene. The chain is built from TRBV5-6 and TRBJ1-1; D is ambiguous. The CDR3 has 12 residues. Germline assignment: CDR1 SGHDT and CDR2 YYEEEE. The CDR3 sequence is CASSLRGYEAFF. The CDR3 bases that were read are TGTGCCAGCAGCTTAAGAGGGTACGAA.